The present TCR beta chain was sequenced within a study of low-dose radiotherapy and immunotherapy resistance in tumors. This clonotype came up many times. Stated time point: before trial treatment. First-strand cDNA relied on TRAV- and TRBV-specific primers spanning alpha and beta chains. Over roughly 19 PCR cycles, TCRs were amplified from a constant-region primer and V-primer adapter. TCRdb re-called the reads with MiXCR, one entry per CDR3 protein. The profile shows 75,000 to 95,000 distinct CDR3 sequences, under 20% of them singletons. V was trimmed by 8 bases and J by 7 bases, leaving 15 bases between them. The CDR3 runs 12 residues.

Source: PBMCs, taken before treatment. This sequence originates from a male donor with prostate cancer. J is TRBJ1-2 and V is TRBV5-3; D possibly corresponds to TRBD1 (5 bases). TRBV5-3 is placed among ORFs of uncertain function. CDR3 protein: CASSLQEIGYTF. CDR3 DNA: TGTGCCAGCAGCCTACAGGAGATTGGCTACACCTTC.